This T cell receptor (beta chain) was captured in a study of T cell responses to AZD1222 COVID-19 vaccine. The repertoire was sequenced with immunoSEQ multiplex PCR; TCRdb's copy has only in-frame clones and lacks some. The repertoire holds some 120,000 clones, with roughly 87% as singletons. The material sequenced was peripheral blood, taken on day 0 of AZD1222 vaccination. The TCR was taken from an adult in good health.

The CDR3 nucleotides are TGTGCCAGCAGTTACGGCCTAGGGCCGTCGGACACTGAAGCTTTCTTT. Translation gives CASSYGLGPSDTEAFF. The chain uses TRBV6-5 and TRBJ1-1; D is ambiguous. V gave up 2 bases and J gave up 3 bases, with 16 bases separating them. The CDR3 has 16 residues. Germline values: CDR1 MNHEY, CDR2 SVGAGI.